This T cell receptor (beta chain) was sequenced in a study of cytomegalovirus exposure and HLA in healthy donors. Study-wide background: Around 80 million unique TCRs from HLA-typed donors were held in an early data release.

V was pared by 1 base and J by 4 bases, with 13 bases between. The CDR3 sequence is 15 residues long. In germline, CDR1 is SEHNR, CDR2 FQNEAQ (reference sequence). A word on this clone: Its antigen remains unidentified.

The PCR used 60 Vbeta and 13 Jbeta primers. The protocol was immunoSEQ multiplex PCR, while the TCRdb copy is restricted to in-frame clones and leaves out a portion. The sample has about 200,000 clones; about 70% are singletons. General study results and limits: About 87% or about 30% of the time was how often most TCR beta V segments were productive, according to an earlier analysis. Researchers counted 150 to 200 TCR beta chains as cytomegalovirus-associated. Among donors in an Asian-associated ancestry cluster, a later analysis reportedly found fewer N-insertions than the roughly 730-donor mean.

The chain carries TRBV7-9 and TRBJ1-1; D might be TRBD1 (5 bases). The origin of this receptor is a woman aged 25 to 45 in good health and CMV-seronegative. The sequenced material came from PBMCs. The CDR3 DNA sequence: TGTGCCAGCAGCTTAGGAGACAGAACGCGCACTGAAGCTTTCTTT. The encoded protein is CASSLGDRTRTEAFF.